The 21 T cell receptor beta chains in this list originate from one sample, sequenced in a study of CD8+CD57+ T cells in acquired aplastic anemia. Genomic DNA acted as the template from which TCR beta VDJ combination and CDR3 sequence profiling were carried out. One entry per CDR3 protein, called by TCRdb with MiXCR from the reads. This table holds 300,000 or so distinct CDR3 sequences, roughly 61% found once. The authors sequenced patients whose flow cytometry had shown CD8+CD57+ cell expansion. The sequencing sample was made of sorted CD4+, CD8+, or CD8+CD57+ T cells (not recorded which) from PBMCs. These receptor sequences come from a human donor with aplastic anemia.

V gene TRBV10-3 combines with J gene TRBJ2-1; 8 nucleotides agree with TRBD1. Germline assignment: CDR1 ENHRY and CDR2 SYGVKD. CDR3 size: 13 residues. With 10 bases clipped from V and 5 bases from J, the junction kept 7 bases outside the gene matches. The CDR3 coding sequence is TGTGCCAGCAAACAGGGGGTGGACAATGAGCAGTTCTTC. It specifies CASKQGVDNEQFF.

This chain links TRBV7-3 with TRBJ2-1, with a tentative D call TRBD2 (7 bases). The CDR3 contains 15 residues. From germline, CDR1 is SGHTA and CDR2 FQGTGA. Trimming cost V 5 bases and J 10 bases, with 21 bases left between them. DNA for the CDR3: TGTGCCAGCAGCCCCTGGGCGGGGGCCACCTCGGAGCAGTTCTTC. The encoded protein is CASSPWAGATSEQFF.

This clonotype was seen repeatedly, ten times or more. This chain joins TRBV20-1 and TRBJ2-1, with D perhaps given as TRBD1 or TRBD2 (6 bases each). The germline V gene encodes CDR1 DFQATT and CDR2 SNEGSKA (reference sequence). There are 15 residues in the CDR3. Trimming removed 0 bases from V and 9 bases from J, with 18 bases in between. The CDR3 nucleotides read TGCAGTGCTAGAGAATGGCGGGGAACAGGGAGTGAGCAGTTCTTC. Its translation: CSAREWRGTGSEQFF.

Many counts were recorded for this clonotype. The CDR3 region is CATSDRDRRGYTF. The CDR3 DNA follows: TGTGCCACCAGTGACAGGGATCGGAGGGGCTACACCTTC. This sequence joins TRBV24-1 and TRBJ1-2; TRBD1 might be the D (5 bases). The germline V gene encodes CDR1 KGHDR and CDR2 SFDVKD. V shed 4 bases and J shed 8 bases, with 13 bases lying between them. CDR3 length equals 13 residues.

This clonotype was found many times. The V gene is TRBV5-8, the J gene TRBJ1-2, with D uncertain. Germline V CDR1 and CDR2: SGHTS, YDEGEE. V shed 5 bases and J shed 5 bases, with 13 bases lying between them. This CDR3 has 13 amino acids. CDR3 sequence reads: CASRSPGGYGYTF. DNA of the CDR3: TGTGCCAGCAGGTCCCCGGGAGGATATGGCTACACCTTC.

This clonotype showed up many times. This rearrangement joins TRBV5-1 to TRBJ1-1; perhaps TRBD1 as D (6 bases). CDR1 and CDR2 from the germline V gene are SGHRS and YFSETQ. The CDR3 is made up of 17 amino acids. Trimming removed 4 bases at V and 5 bases at J, with 24 bases between. The CDR3 DNA is TGCGCCAGCAGCCCCGGGCGGGGCAGGGAAAGGGGGACTGAAGCTTTCTTT. This codes for CASSPGRGRERGTEAFF.

This chain connects TRBV29-1 to TRBJ1-1; D is possibly TRBD1 (5 bases). This CDR3 has 12 residues. V shed 4 bases and J shed 5 bases, with 11 bases lying between them. From germline, CDR1 is SQVTM and CDR2 ANQGSEA. The CDR3, as DNA: TGCAGCGTTGGGATGGGGCGGACTGAAGCTTTCTTT. As protein: CSVGMGRTEAFF.

This chain's CDR3 is CASSEMSPLHF. CDR3 bases: TGTGCCAGCAGTGAAATGTCACCCCTCCACTTT. The chain uses TRBV2 and TRBJ1-6; D remains ambiguous. Germline-derived CDR1 and CDR2 are SNHLY and FYNNEI. Trimming pared 2 bases from V and 10 bases from J, leaving 3 bases between. This CDR3 contains 11 residues.

The V and J genes are TRBV12-3 or TRBV12-4 and TRBJ1-3, with 8 bases matching TRBD1. Unmatched junction bases numbered 11, after V lost 6 bases and J lost 4 bases. This CDR3 has 16 amino acids. Here the CDR3 reads CASSVDTQGDGNTIYF. The CDR3 DNA is TGTGCCAGCAGCGTAGATACACAGGGGGACGGAAACACCATATATTTT.

V and J are TRBV7-2 and TRBJ2-1, with 8 bases lining up with TRBD2. Germline CDR1 SGHTA, CDR2 FQGNSA. This CDR3 has 15 residues. V was pared by 1 base and J by 4 bases, with 3 bases of the junction left unmatched. The CDR3: CASSLVAGPYNEQFF. The CDR3 nucleotides are TGTGCCAGCAGCTTAGTAGCGGGGCCGTACAATGAGCAGTTCTTC. Full variable domain (remainder filled in from reference TRBV7-2 and TRBJ2-1): GAGVSQSPSNKVTEKGKDVELRCDPISGHTALYWYRQSLGQGLEFLIYFQGNSAPDKSGLPSDRFSAERTGGSVSTLTIQRTQQEDSAVYLCASSLVAGPYNEQFFGPGTRLTVL.

In this sample, this clonotype turned up many times. The chain couples TRBV5-4 to TRBJ2-5; 10 bases match TRBD2. With 4 bases clipped from V and 1 base from J, the junction kept 10 bases outside the gene matches. CDR1 is SGHNT, CDR2 YYREEE, per germline (reference sequence). The CDR3 contains 17 residues. CDR3 amino acids: CASSPGRLAGAQETQYF. The CDR3 DNA reads as TGTGCCAGCAGCCCCGGGCGGCTAGCGGGGGCCCAAGAGACCCAGTACTTC.

This clonotype was counted between two and nine times. This sequence joins TRBV6-1 and TRBJ2-3; D gene unclear. Germline-derived CDR1 and CDR2 are MNHNS and SASEGT. V was cut by 9 bases and J by 3 bases, with 4 bases left in between. The CDR3 spans 10 residues. CDR3 region: CASRTDTQYF. The CDR3 DNA follows: TGTGCCAGTAGGACAGATACGCAGTATTTT.

The V and J genes are TRBV5-1 and TRBJ2-3; unclear D gene. The CDR3 loop spans 11 amino acids. Per the germline V gene, CDR1 is SGHRS and CDR2 is YFSETQ. Deletions cut 6 bases from V and 3 bases from J, with 5 bases between. In DNA form, the CDR3 reads TGCGCCAGCAAGGGTACAGATACGCAGTATTTT. It specifies CASKGTDTQYF.

The chain is built from TRBV6-4 and TRBJ2-1, with 11 bases fitting TRBD1. This CDR3 is 14 amino acids long. V lost 2 bases, J lost 8 bases, and 2 bases stayed unmatched. Germline CDR1 reads MRHNA; CDR2 reads SNTAGT. The DNA for the CDR3 is TGTGCCAGCAGTGACGGGACAGGGGGGGATGAGCAGTTCTTC. This sequence encodes CASSDGTGGDEQFF.

Many counts were recorded for this clonotype. The chain is built from TRBV2 and TRBJ2-1, with TRBD1 matching 8 bases. Per germline, CDR1 SNHLY and CDR2 FYNNEI. The V segment lost 7 bases and the J segment 6 bases; nucleotides outside the gene matches: 5. The CDR3 spans 13 residues. The chain's CDR3 is CASTMDRVNEQFF. In DNA form, the CDR3 reads TGTGCCAGCACCATGGACAGGGTCAATGAGCAGTTCTTC.

This clonotype was detected ten times or more. This chain links TRBV6-1 with TRBJ1-6; no definite D call. Germline V gene data show CDR1 as MNHNS and CDR2 as SASEGT. V shed 3 bases and J shed 4 bases, with 13 bases lying between them. CDR3 length: 16 amino acids. CDR3 bases: TGTGCCAGCAGTGATCGTGGAGGCCATTATAATTCACCCCTCCACTTT. Protein: CASSDRGGHYNSPLHF.

The chain recombines TRBV19 with TRBJ2-7; maybe TRBD2 (5 bases). Trimming removed 5 bases at V and 8 bases at J, with 19 bases between. Germline V CDR1 and CDR2: LNHDA, SQIVND (reference sequence). This CDR3 spans 14 amino acids. CDR3 in DNA: TGTGCCAGTAGTCACGTCGAGCCCGTCGGGAAGCAGTACTTC. Protein: CASSHVEPVGKQYF.

The J gene is TRBJ1-2, the V gene TRBV6-6; D gene ambiguous. Between the trimmed V and J ends, which lost 3 bases and 6 bases, there was a span of 8 bases. This CDR3 contains 12 residues. Germline V lookup: CDR1 MNHNY, CDR2 SVGAGI (reference sequence). CDR3 sequence (DNA): TGTGCCAGCAGTTATCTCCGGGATGGCTACACCTTC. The encoded protein is CASSYLRDGYTF.

This clonotype was observed a few times. The V call is TRBV7-3, the J call TRBJ2-2; the D is unclear. V was pared by 2 bases and J by 5 bases, with 6 bases between. Germline loops: CDR1 SGHTA, CDR2 FQGTGA. The CDR3 length is 13 residues. CDR3 sequence reads: CASSLLGTGELFF. CDR3 nucleotides: TGTGCCAGCAGCTTACTAGGAACCGGGGAGCTGTTTTTT.

This clonotype was observed a single time. V is TRBV12-5 and J is TRBJ2-7; D unclear. This CDR3 is 14 amino acids long. Germline V gene sequence: CDR1 LGHNT, CDR2 FRNRAP. DNA of the CDR3: TGTGCCAGCTCACCACCGTCCAGGTCCTACGAGCAGTACTTC. Residues: CASSPPSRSYEQYF.

The gene calls are TRBV5-1 and TRBJ2-1, with 8 nucleotides matching TRBD2. The germline V gene encodes CDR1 SGHRS and CDR2 YFSETQ. Trimming at V came to 0 bases and at J to 7 bases, leaving 9 bases not matched to a gene. The CDR3 sequence is 16 residues long. For the CDR3, the DNA is TGCGCCAGCAGCTTGGTGGCGGGAGGAGTTATTAATGAGCAGTTCTTC. Protein: CASSLVAGGVINEQFF. The full variable domain, its missing parts supplied by reference TRBV5-1 and TRBJ2-1, is KAGVTQTPRYLIKTRGQQVTLSCSPISGHRSVSWYQQTPGQGLQFLFEYFSETQRNKGNFPGRFSGRQFSNSRSEMNVSTLELGDSALYLCASSLVAGGVINEQFFGPGTRLTVL.